A selection of T cell receptor beta chains follows, all from one sample in a study of shared clonotypes between healthy human individuals. Sequencing used immunoSEQ multiplex PCR; TCRdb keeps in-frame clones, though not all of them. The table has 2,500,000 or so clones, 80% to 95% seen once; the top ten hold about 0.39%. Source material: naive CD4+ T cells from PBMCs. Source of these receptors: a man aged 18 to 29 in good health. Some clones in this sample may be carry-over from other donors' samples. CDR3s include the opening cysteine and the closing phenylalanine or tryptophan. Fields, in order: clone size, V gene, D gene, J gene, CDR3 DNA, CDR3 protein. D genes are given only for firm matches. Clone size is stated in some rows and not others, as once, few, many or a class when expanded.

NA	TRBV9	TRBD1	TRBJ2-7	TGTGCCAGCAGTCCCTCCGGGACAGCACATTACGAGCAGTACTTC	CASSPSGTAHYEQYF
NA	TRBV28	TRBD2	TRBJ2-7	TGTGCCAGCACCCTGGGCGGGAGTGGATCCTACGAGCAGTACTTC	CASTLGGSGSYEQYF
NA	TRBV15	NA	TRBJ2-2	TGTGCCACCAGCAGAGGGGAGAACACCGGGGAGCTGTTTTTT	CATSRGENTGELFF
NA	TRBV7-3	NA	TRBJ2-7	TGTGCCAGCAGCTTAATGGCAGGGGAGATTCACGAGCAGTACTTC	CASSLMAGEIHEQYF
NA	TRBV30	NA	TRBJ2-5	TGTGCCTGGAGGGAACCCGGGACCTCCAATTGGCAGTACTTC	CAWREPGTSNWQYF
NA	TRBV21-1	NA	TRBJ1-2	TGTGCCAGCAGCAAATATAGCGGGATTTCAGGCTACACCTTC	CASSKYSGISGYTF
NA	TRBV7-8	NA	TRBJ1-3	TGTGCCAGCAGCTTAGCGGTGGGTGTAGGGGCTGGAAACACCATATATTTT	CASSLAVGVGAGNTIYF
NA	TRBV29-1	NA	TRBJ1-1	TGCAGCGTTGGGGTAAGAGCAGGGGCTAACACTGAAGCTTTCTTT	CSVGVRAGANTEAFF
NA	TRBV5-1	TRBD1	TRBJ1-2	TGCGCCAGCAGTCTAACCACAGGGGCTAACGGCTACACCTTC	CASSLTTGANGYTF
NA	TRBV14	NA	TRBJ2-7	TGTGCCAGCAGCCGAGCGGGTCCCCCCCCCGAGCAGTACTTC	CASSRAGPPPEQYF
NA	TRBV18	TRBD2	TRBJ2-6	TGTGCCAGCTCGCCCCCTCGGGGGGGGTCTGGGGCCAACGTCCTGACTTTC	CASSPPRGGSGANVLTF
NA	TRBV5-6	NA	TRBJ2-5	TGTGCCAGCAGCTCAGGCGTCCCACCACGGGCCCAGTACTTC	CASSSGVPPRAQYF
once	TRBV18	TRBD1	TRBJ1-5	TGTGCCAGCTCGCGGGACAGTGAAGCTTTT	CASSRDSEAF
NA	TRBV28	TRBD1	TRBJ2-2	TGTGCCAGCAGGGGCAGGGCAGGGGGCTACCCTAACACCGGGGAGCTGTTTTTT	CASRGRAGGYPNTGELFF
NA	TRBV28	NA	TRBJ2-1	TGTGCCAGCAGTTTAGCCCAGGGCCATGAGCAGTTCTTC	CASSLAQGHEQFF
few	TRBV6-1	NA	TRBJ1-5	TGTGCCACCAAGGAGGGAGGGGGCAATCAGCCCCAGCATTTT	CATKEGGGNQPQHF
NA	TRBV28	TRBD1	TRBJ2-4	TGTGCCAGCAGGCCAACCGCGACAGGGGTTAAAGCCAAAAACATTCAGTACTTC	CASRPTATGVKAKNIQYF
once	TRBV5-1	TRBD2	TRBJ2-3	TGCGCCAGCAGCTTGCTGGCGGGAGGGGCAGATACGCAGTATTTT	CASSLLAGGADTQYF
NA	TRBV25-1	TRBD1	TRBJ2-7	TGTGCCAGCCGGGACAGGGGCTCCTACGAGCAGTACTTC	CASRDRGSYEQYF
NA	TRBV11-2	NA	TRBJ2-1	TGTGCCAGCAGCATTAGGGCGGGATCCTACAATGAGCAGTTCTTC	CASSIRAGSYNEQFF
NA	TRBV9	TRBD1	TRBJ2-3	TGTGCCAGCAGCGTAGAGGCGACAGGGCACAGTGGTACGCAGTATTTT	CASSVEATGHSGTQYF
NA	TRBV19	NA	TRBJ1-1	TGTGCCAGTAGTAGCACAAGGAACACTGAAGCTTTCTTT	CASSSTRNTEAFF
NA	TRBV7-9	NA	TRBJ1-1	TGTGCCAGCAGCACAAAGGGGGGGGTCACTGAAGCTTTCTTT	CASSTKGGVTEAFF
NA	TRBV5-4	TRBD2	TRBJ2-1	TGTGCCAGCAGCCCCGGGAGGAACTCCTACAATGAGCAGTTCTTC	CASSPGRNSYNEQFF
NA	TRBV2	NA	TRBJ1-6	TGTGCCAGCCGTGCCCGGCAGGGTAATTCACCCCTCCACTTT	CASRARQGNSPLHF
NA	TRBV14	TRBD2	TRBJ2-1	TGTGCCAGCAGCAGAACCAGCGGGACGTCCTACAATGAGCAGTTCTTC	CASSRTSGTSYNEQFF
NA	TRBV5-4	NA	TRBJ2-3	TGTGCCAGCAGCAAGGGAGGGACAGGAGCAGATACGCAGTATTTT	CASSKGGTGADTQYF
NA	TRBV28	TRBD1	TRBJ1-4	TGTGCCAGCAGTTTACGGACAGGGGTTAATGAAAAACTGTTTTTT	CASSLRTGVNEKLFF
few	TRBV9	NA	TRBJ2-1	TGTGCCAGCAGCGTAGATCCGACGAAGGGGCTCAATGAGCAGTTCTTC	CASSVDPTKGLNEQFF
NA	TRBV28	NA	TRBJ1-5	TGTGCCAGCAGTTCCCCCCACGGAAATGAGCCCCAGCATTTT	CASSSPHGNEPQHF
NA	TRBV6-5	NA	TRBJ1-4	TGTGCCAGCAGTTACTCGAGACTTGTTTATAATGAAAAACTGTTTTTT	CASSYSRLVYNEKLFF
NA	TRBV5-1	TRBD1	TRBJ1-3	TGCGCCAGCAGCTCCGGACAGGGAGGAAACACCATATATTTT	CASSSGQGGNTIYF
NA	TRBV9	NA	TRBJ1-3	TGTGCCAGCAGCCCTAAGCGCGCCCCGGCGAGGGGCCTCGGAAACACCATATATTTT	CASSPKRAPARGLGNTIYF
NA	TRBV2	TRBD1	TRBJ1-6	TGTGCCAGACAGGGGGCTTACAGGAATTCACCCCTCCACTTT	CARQGAYRNSPLHF
NA	TRBV7-9	NA	TRBJ2-1	TGTGCCAGCAGCTTAGACCCGGGGAAGCAGTTCTTC	CASSLDPGKQFF
NA	TRBV30	NA	TRBJ2-3	TGTGCCTGGAGTGTAGGCAATACGCAGTATTTT	CAWSVGNTQYF
NA	TRBV19	NA	TRBJ2-7	TGTGCCAGTAACTCCGCAGGGGATTCCACCTACGAGCAGTACTTC	CASNSAGDSTYEQYF
NA	TRBV28	NA	TRBJ1-1	TGTGCCAGCAGCCTAGAGAACACTGAAGCTTTCTTT	CASSLENTEAFF
NA	TRBV9	NA	TRBJ2-6	TGTGCCAGCAGCACCCTTACTGGGGCCAACGTCCTGACTTTC	CASSTLTGANVLTF
NA	TRBV27	TRBD2	TRBJ2-3	TGTGCCAGCAGTTTAACTAGCGGGGGCCCGGGTACGCAGTATTTT	CASSLTSGGPGTQYF
NA	TRBV28	NA	TRBJ1-2	TGTGCCAGCACCCCCGGGGGGGCCTTAACTAACTATGGCTACACCTTC	CASTPGGALTNYGYTF
NA	TRBV2	TRBD2	TRBJ2-3	TGTGCCAGCAGTCCTCTAGCGGGGAACCCCACAGATACGCAGTATTTT	CASSPLAGNPTDTQYF
NA	TRBV7-7	NA	TRBJ1-1	TGTGCCAGCAGCCCTCTTATGAACACTGAAGCTTTCTTT	CASSPLMNTEAFF
once	TRBV18	NA	TRBJ2-1	TGTGCCAGCTCACCACAAGGATCCTACAATGAGCAGTTCTTC	CASSPQGSYNEQFF
NA	TRBV7-9	NA	TRBJ1-2	TGTGCCAGCAGCCTGGGACGTACAGGCTATGGCTACACCTTC	CASSLGRTGYGYTF
NA	TRBV29-1	NA	TRBJ1-2	TGCAGCGTCGGGAGGAGGGTAGCCGGGGACGGCTACACCTTC	CSVGRRVAGDGYTF
NA	TRBV18	TRBD1	TRBJ2-7	TGTGCCAGCTCACCACCGGGCCAGGGGGCCTACGAGCAGTACTTC	CASSPPGQGAYEQYF
NA	TRBV4-1	TRBD2	TRBJ2-5	TGCGCCAGCAGCCAACACCGGGGTAGCGGGAGCCGAGAGACCCAGTACTTC	CASSQHRGSGSRETQYF
NA	TRBV5-4	TRBD2	TRBJ2-3	TGTGCCAGCAGCTCCCTAGCGGGATGGGCAGATACGCAGTATTTT	CASSSLAGWADTQYF
NA	TRBV27	NA	TRBJ2-7	TGTGCCAGTAAAGTCCAGGCCCTTTCCGCCTCTTCCTACGAGCAGTACTTC	CASKVQALSASSYEQYF
NA	TRBV5-1	NA	TRBJ2-1	TGCGCCAGCACCCCCCGCGGCCCGGGGCCCTACAATGAGCAGTTCTTC	CASTPRGPGPYNEQFF
NA	TRBV2	NA	TRBJ1-2	TGTGCCAGCGTTGACGACAGGACCCCTAACTATGGCTACACCTTC	CASVDDRTPNYGYTF
NA	TRBV7-3	TRBD2	TRBJ2-2	TGTGCCAGCAGCTGGGATGGACTAGCGGGCATGGGGAACACCGGGGAGCTGTTTTTT	CASSWDGLAGMGNTGELFF
NA	TRBV4-1	TRBD1	TRBJ1-2	TGCGCCAGCAGCCAAGACAACACAGGGGCCGCCTATGGCTACACCTTC	CASSQDNTGAAYGYTF
few	TRBV10-2	NA	TRBJ1-1	TGCGCCAGCAGTGAGCAGTCTTACACTGAAGCTTTCTTT	CASSEQSYTEAFF
NA	TRBV7-2	NA	TRBJ1-2	TGTGCCAGCAGCTTAGTCGGCAGGGGCCCAGGCTATGGCTACACCTTC	CASSLVGRGPGYGYTF
NA	TRBV20-1	NA	TRBJ1-5	TGCCCGTCGGAAACTCAGCCCCAGCATTTT	CPSETQPQHF
NA	TRBV6-5	NA	TRBJ2-7	TGTGCCAGCAGTTACGATCACGGGATATCCTACGAGCAGTACTTC	CASSYDHGISYEQYF
few	TRBV4-3	NA	TRBJ1-2	TGCGCCAGCAGCCAGGGTAGCCCAGCTAACTATGGCTACACCTTC	CASSQGSPANYGYTF